The 24 T cell receptor beta chains reported below all come from one sample, sequenced in a study of blood T cell repertoires in COVID-19. TCRdb's table, derived via immunoSEQ multiplex PCR, lists solely in-frame clones and lacks some. The sample consists of just over 300,000 clones, about nine tenths of them appearing once. Sequencing input: peripheral blood. The receptors were sampled from a woman aged 25-40 years with COVID-19, enrolled during active disease.

The V and J genes are TRBV10-3 and TRBJ1-4; TRBD1 matches 8 bases. Trimming removed 9 bases from V and 11 bases from J; junction bases left unmatched: 8. Germline values: CDR1 ENHRY, CDR2 SYGVKD. The CDR3 length is 12 residues. In DNA, the CDR3 is TGTGCCATTAGGACAGGGTCGGGGAAACTGTTTTTT. Its protein is CAIRTGSGKLFF.

The chain has TRBV30 and TRBJ2-7; 10 bases map to TRBD1. With 0 bases clipped from V and 4 bases from J, the junction kept 9 bases outside the gene matches. Germline CDR1 GTSNPN, CDR2 SVGIG (reference sequence). CDR3 length equals 16 residues. In DNA, the CDR3 is TGTGCCTGGAGTGTACGTGCTGGGACAGGGGTATACGAGCAGTACTTC. Its translation: CAWSVRAGTGVYEQYF.

The chain couples TRBV10-2 to TRBJ1-5; 8 nucleotides align to TRBD1. Germline trimming cut 7 bases from V and 4 bases from J; bases unmatched to any gene: 6. This CDR3 is built from 14 residues. Germline V gives CDR1 WSHSY, CDR2 SAAADI. The CDR3 DNA reads TGCGCCAGCACCACGGACAGGGTGAATCAGCCCCAGCATTTT. Translating it yields CASTTDRVNQPQHF.

Details on this clone: Other DNA sequences in the same sample also yield this CDR3. The chain combines TRBV6-5 with TRBJ1-1, with D perhaps matching TRBD1 (5 bases). The length of the CDR3 is 13 residues. The V and J ends lost 7 bases and 0 bases respectively, with 9 bases between them. Germline V gene lookup returns CDR1 MNHEY and CDR2 SVGAGI. CDR3 bases: TGTGCCAGCACAGGGCAAATGAACACTGAAGCTTTCTTT. Translated, it gives CASTGQMNTEAFF.

This sequence joins TRBV11-2 and TRBJ1-6, with D unresolved. There are 14 residues in the CDR3. The ends were cut back, 1 base at V and 7 bases at J, with 8 bases in the middle. The germline gives CDR1 SGHAT, CDR2 FQNNGV. DNA for the CDR3: TGTGCCAGCAGCTTAGGAGGATACAATTCACCCCTCCACTTT. Protein: CASSLGGYNSPLHF.

This clone was picked up one time. The rearrangement joins TRBV11-2 to TRBJ1-6; TRBD1 is a possible D gene (6 bases). The CDR3 is made up of 14 amino acids. The V end was cut by 3 bases, the J end by 9 bases, with 12 bases between. Germline-derived CDR1 and CDR2 are SGHAT and FQNNGV. CDR3 nucleotides: TGTGCCAGCAGCTTGTCACAGGGCGGTTCACCCCTCCACTTT. Translating gives CASSLSQGGSPLHF.

The V gene is TRBV2, the J gene TRBJ2-5, with a tentative D call TRBD2 (5 bases). V lost 6 bases, J lost 4 bases, and 12 bases lay in between. The CDR3 covers 13 residues. Looked up from germline, CDR1 is SNHLY and CDR2 is FYNNEI. As DNA, the CDR3 is TGTGCCAGCAGAAAAACTAGAGGAGAGACCCAGTACTTC. Protein: CASRKTRGETQYF.

The chain has TRBV2 and TRBJ2-2, with no clear D. The CDR3 contains 14 residues. Deletions cut 5 bases from V and 8 bases from J, with 15 bases between. CDR1 SNHLY and CDR2 FYNNEI come from the germline V gene. The CDR3, as DNA: TGTGCCAGCAGTTCACGACTCAGCACGGGGGAGCTGTTTTTT. Its protein product is CASSSRLSTGELFF.

This chain connects TRBV7-2 to TRBJ2-5; D remains unclear. Deletions cut 1 base from V and 0 bases from J, with 9 bases between. The V gene's germline CDR1 is SGHTA and CDR2 FQGNSA. This CDR3 contains 15 residues. The CDR3: CASSLGTAYQETQYF. For the CDR3, the DNA is TGTGCCAGCAGCTTAGGAACAGCTTACCAAGAGACCCAGTACTTC. The full variable domain, its missing parts supplied by reference TRBV7-2 and TRBJ2-5, is GAGVSQSPSNKVTEKGKDVELRCDPISGHTALYWYRQSLGQGLEFLIYFQGNSAPDKSGLPSDRFSAERTGGSVSTLTIQRTQQEDSAVYLCASSLGTAYQETQYFGPGTRLLVL.

This chain links TRBV19 with TRBJ2-5; D ambiguous. The length of the CDR3 is 13 residues. Germline V lookup: CDR1 LNHDA, CDR2 SQIVND (reference sequence). V was pared by 3 bases and J by 0 bases, with 5 bases between. Here the CDR3 reads CASSIAYQETQYF. The CDR3 region has the DNA TGTGCCAGTAGTATCGCGTACCAAGAGACCCAGTACTTC. Complete variable domain (other parts from reference TRBV19 and TRBJ2-5): DGGITQSPKYLFRKEGQNVTLSCEQNLNHDAMYWYRQDPGQGLRLIYYSQIVNDFQKGDIAEGYSVSREKKESFPLTVTSAQKNPTAFYLCASSIAYQETQYFGPGTRLLVL.

This clone was observed a few times. This rearrangement joins TRBV18 to TRBJ2-1; D gene ambiguous. The CDR3 has 14 amino acids. Germline CDR1 KGHSH, CDR2 LQKENI. The germline V and J ends were trimmed by 2 bases and 4 bases, with 9 bases remaining between them. This CDR3 reads CASSPFDLYNEQFF. The CDR3 DNA reads as TGTGCCAGCTCACCATTTGACTTATACAATGAGCAGTTCTTC. The full variable domain, in which reference TRBV18 and TRBJ2-1 provide the parts outside the CDR3, is NAGVMQNPRHLVRRRGQEARLRCSPMKGHSHVYWYRQLPEEGLKFMVYLQKENIIDESGMPKERFSAEFPKEGPSILRIQQVVRGDSAAYFCASSPFDLYNEQFFGPGTRLTVL.

J is TRBJ1-1 and V is TRBV5-1, with 7 bases lining up with TRBD1. Germline trimming cut 4 bases from V and 0 bases from J; bases unmatched to any gene: 3. CDR1 is SGHRS, CDR2 YFSETQ, per germline. The CDR3 contains 14 residues. CDR3 bases: TGCGCCAGCAGCCGACAGGGTGTGAACACTGAAGCTTTCTTT. Translation: CASSRQGVNTEAFF.

The chain joins TRBV18 to TRBJ2-2, with 11 positions matching TRBD1. CDR1 and CDR2 (germline): KGHSH, LQKENI. Trimming cost V 8 bases and J 0 bases; bases outside gene matches: 11. The CDR3 length is 18 residues. CDR3 residues: CASAGRTGGAANTGELFF. The CDR3 DNA is TGTGCCAGCGCGGGAAGGACAGGGGGCGCCGCGAACACCGGGGAGCTGTTTTTT.

This clone was detected only a few times. The gene calls are TRBV28 and TRBJ2-7, with 8 bases identical to TRBD1. V was clipped by 6 bases and J by 2 bases; unmatched bases: 15. The CDR3 consists of 17 residues. CDR1 and CDR2 from the germline V gene are MDHEN and SYDVKM. The CDR3 is CASSQGAGQAKAYEQYV. As DNA, the CDR3 is TGTGCCAGCAGCCAAGGGGCGGGACAGGCAAAGGCCTACGAGCAGTACGTC.

This chain connects TRBV7-9 to TRBJ2-1; no definite D call. This CDR3 has 12 residues. The germline gives CDR1 SEHNR, CDR2 FQNEAQ (reference sequence). V lost 5 bases, J lost 5 bases, and 7 bases lay in between. CDR3 bases: TGTGCCAGCAGCCCCTTAAACAATGAGCAGTTCTTC. Amino acids: CASSPLNNEQFF.

V is TRBV4-1 and J is TRBJ1-1, with TRBD1 identical over 10 bases. Germline loops: CDR1 MGHRA, CDR2 YSYEKL. The CDR3 is 16 residues long. Trimming at V came to 4 bases and at J to 5 bases, leaving 10 bases not matched to a gene. CDR3 residues: CASSRVATGGKTEAFF. The DNA of the CDR3 is TGCGCCAGCAGCCGAGTTGCGACAGGGGGCAAGACTGAAGCTTTCTTT.

The chain joins TRBV2 to TRBJ1-2; weak D call: TRBD1 (6 bases). The V end lost 5 bases, the J end lost 2 bases, and 9 bases lay between the germline ends. CDR3 size: 13 residues. The germline gives CDR1 SNHLY, CDR2 FYNNEI. The CDR3: CASSRTENYGYTF. CDR3 bases: TGTGCCAGCAGTAGGACAGAGAACTATGGCTACACCTTC.

V gene TRBV6-5 combines with J gene TRBJ2-2, with D tentatively TRBD1 (5 bases). Trimming took off 8 bases at V and 5 bases at J, with 9 bases between the two ends. Germline CDR1 reads MNHEY; CDR2 reads SVGAGI. The CDR3 has 12 amino acids. This CDR3 is CASGAPTGELFF. The CDR3 DNA reads as TGTGCCAGCGGGGCCCCAACCGGGGAGCTGTTTTTT.

CDR3 amino acids: CASSYSKGAWETQYF. CDR3 sequence (DNA): TGTGCCAGCAGTTACTCAAAGGGGGCTTGGGAGACCCAGTACTTC. The chain is built from TRBV6-5 and TRBJ2-5, with 7 bases lining up with TRBD1. Germline CDR1 is MNHEY and CDR2 is SVGAGI. V was clipped by 0 bases and J by 5 bases; unmatched bases: 6. The CDR3 extends over 15 amino acids.

This sequence joins TRBV7-3 and TRBJ1-1; 9 bases agree with TRBD1. V lost 4 bases to trimming and J lost 12 bases; unmatched junction nucleotides: 9. Germline V gene data show CDR1 as SGHTA and CDR2 as FQGTGA. This CDR3 comprises 13 residues. CDR3 sequence reads: CASSSTGQGRTFF. DNA of the CDR3: TGTGCCAGCAGCTCCACTGGACAGGGGCGAACTTTCTTT.

Turning to this clone: Other nucleotide sequences from this sample produce the same CDR3. The chain employs TRBV6-5 and TRBJ1-2; 10 positions match TRBD1. The V gene's germline CDR1 is MNHEY and CDR2 SVGAGI. After removal of 0 bases from V and 8 bases from J, the junction contained 0 bases not matched to a gene. The CDR3 runs to 13 residues. CDR3 sequence: CASSYSGQGGYTF. The CDR3, as DNA: TGTGCCAGCAGTTACTCGGGACAGGGGGGCTACACCTTC.

The V gene is TRBV5-1, the J gene TRBJ1-1, with a tentative D call TRBD1 (5 bases). Trimming took off 4 bases at V and 11 bases at J, with 18 bases between the two ends. The germline V gene encodes CDR1 SGHRS and CDR2 YFSETQ. The CDR3 runs to 13 residues. DNA of the CDR3: TGCGCCAGCAGCCCCCGGGACGCGGGAGGGGCTTTCTTT. Encoded protein: CASSPRDAGGAFF.

The genes are TRBV5-4 and TRBJ2-1; 11 bases align to TRBD1. The V segment lost 5 bases and the J segment 6 bases; nucleotides outside the gene matches: 10. Germline V CDR1 and CDR2: SGHNT, YYREEE (reference sequence). The CDR3 has 16 amino acids. For the CDR3, the DNA is TGTGCCAGCAGGATCGGGACAGGGGGTTTCGGCAATGAGCAGTTCTTC. This encodes CASRIGTGGFGNEQFF.

V and J are TRBV2 and TRBJ1-3; TRBD1 matches 10 bases. V shed 4 bases and J 0 bases; nucleotides not matched to a gene: 12. Germline CDR1 reads SNHLY; CDR2 reads FYNNEI. CDR3 size: 19 residues. CDR3 bases: TGTGCCAGCAGTGGGCGGGACAGGGGCGGTTTGGGCTCTGGAAACACCATATATTTT. It encodes CASSGRDRGGLGSGNTIYF.